Below, 32 T cell receptor beta chains from the same sample are listed, as sequenced in a study of T cells in Graves' hyperthyroidism and ophthalmopathy. Researchers took RNA transcripts and amplified the TCR beta CDR3 regions from them. The TCR CDR3 was amplified in a first-round RT-PCR using the HTBI primer set. A single record per CDR3 protein comes from TCRdb applying MiXCR to the multiplex PCR reads. The repertoire consists of 500,000 to 750,000 distinct CDR3 sequences, with 15% to 18% occurring once and the leading ten covering under 8%. Sequenced material: blood. The receptors here all came from a young woman with Graves' hyperthyroidism.

In DNA form, the CDR3 reads TGCGCCAGCAGCCCAGCTTCAGGGGGCGATGAGCAGTTCTTC. Protein product: CASSPASGGDEQFF. The chain carries TRBV4-1 and TRBJ2-1; 8 nucleotides align to TRBD1. CDR3 length: 14 amino acids. Germline CDR1 MGHRA, CDR2 YSYEKL. After removal of 4 bases from V and 8 bases from J, the junction contained 7 bases not matched to a gene.

V usage is TRBV6-1 and J usage is TRBJ1-1, with D perhaps TRBD1 (5 bases). The CDR3 extends over 16 amino acids. From germline, CDR1 is MNHNS and CDR2 SASEGT. V gave up 6 bases and J gave up 0 bases, with 17 bases separating them. CDR3 sequence (DNA): TGTGCCAGCAGACTTGATTTACAGGCTCTGAACACTGAAGCTTTCTTT. Translating it yields CASRLDLQALNTEAFF.

This clonotype was seen at least ten times. The chain has TRBV28 and TRBJ1-1; D not resolved. CDR3 length equals 14 residues. Looked up from germline, CDR1 is MDHEN and CDR2 is SYDVKM. The V gene lost 3 bases and the J gene lost 11 bases, with 19 bases spanning the gap. The CDR3, as DNA: TGTGCCAGCAGTTTGAGAGGGAGGGATGAGGAGGCTTTCTTT. Amino acid sequence: CASSLRGRDEEAFF.

This clonotype was found many times. This chain connects TRBV12-3 or TRBV12-4 to TRBJ1-5; TRBD1 matches at 11 bases. The CDR3 extends over 15 amino acids. J lost 5 bases, V lost 5 bases, and 5 bases had no gene match. This chain's CDR3 is CASSPTDRGHQPQHF. CDR3 bases: TGTGCCAGCAGTCCCACGGACAGGGGGCATCAGCCCCAGCATTTT.

The chain combines TRBV6-2 or TRBV6-3 with TRBJ2-7; 9 positions match TRBD2. After removal of 6 bases from V and 0 bases from J, the junction contained 6 bases not matched to a gene. This CDR3 spans 15 amino acids. CDR1 and CDR2 from the germline V gene are MNHEY and SVGEGT. This chain's CDR3 is CASSPGLAYSYEQYF. The CDR3 DNA is TGTGCCAGCAGCCCGGGACTAGCCTACTCCTACGAGCAGTACTTC.

This clonotype was counted ten times or more. The chain uses TRBV28 and TRBJ2-7, with D unclear. There are 13 residues in the CDR3. Germline V lookup: CDR1 MDHEN, CDR2 SYDVKM. Trimming removed 4 bases at V and 2 bases at J, with 9 bases between. DNA for the CDR3: TGTGCCAGCAGTTGGCAAGTACCCTACGAGCAGTACTTC. It encodes CASSWQVPYEQYF.

This clonotype was seen at least ten times. The V and J genes are TRBV10-3 and TRBJ1-6; D not certain. The germline V and J ends were trimmed by 2 bases and 6 bases, with 11 bases remaining between them. The CDR3 is 15 residues long. Germline CDR1 ENHRY, CDR2 SYGVKD. The CDR3 bases are TGTGCCATCAGTGAGCAGGCGGGAGGTAATTCACCCCTCCACTTT. It yields the protein CAISEQAGGNSPLHF.

This clonotype was observed a few times. The CDR3 is CASSYSGAGANVLTF. The CDR3 DNA reads TGTGCCAGCAGTTACTCGGGGGCTGGGGCCAACGTCCTGACTTTC. The chain links TRBV6-6 to TRBJ2-6, with D perhaps matching TRBD1 or TRBD2 (5 bases each). The CDR3 is 15 amino acids. Trimming took 0 bases from V and 2 from J, leaving 5 bases between them. Germline V CDR1 and CDR2: MNHNY, SVGAGI (reference sequence).

This clonotype was counted between two and nine times. This sequence joins TRBV18 and TRBJ2-5; the D gene is possibly TRBD1 (5 bases). Germline-derived CDR1 and CDR2 are KGHSH and LQKENI. The V and J ends lost 3 bases and 3 bases respectively, with 11 bases between them. The CDR3 runs 14 residues. Written as DNA, the CDR3 is TGTGCCAGCTCACCTGGGGCCACTAAAGAGACCCAGTACTTC. This encodes CASSPGATKETQYF. Based on the CDR3 plus reference TRBV18 and TRBJ2-5, the full variable domain is NAGVMQNPRHLVRRRGQEARLRCSPMKGHSHVYWYRQLPEEGLKFMVYLQKENIIDESGMPKERFSAEFPKEGPSILRIQQVVRGDSAAYFCASSPGATKETQYFGPGTRLLVL.

This clonotype was counted at least ten times. The CDR3 loop is CASSYDYYEQYF. The CDR3 DNA follows: TGCGCCAGCAGCTATGACTATTACGAGCAGTACTTC. The chain recombines TRBV5-1 with TRBJ2-7, with TRBD2 as a possible D gene (5 bases). V was trimmed by 3 bases and J by 4 bases, leaving 8 bases between them. The CDR3 totals 12 residues. Germline-derived CDR1 and CDR2 are SGHRS and YFSETQ.

Ten or more counts support this clonotype. This chain connects TRBV11-2 to TRBJ2-5; 8 positions match TRBD2. From germline, CDR1 is SGHAT and CDR2 FQNNGV. The length of the CDR3 is 16 residues. V trimming: 4 bases; J trimming: 5 bases; junction bases outside the gene matches: 12. The CDR3: CASSSSPAGGEETQYF. The CDR3 nucleotides read TGTGCCAGCAGCTCTTCCCCCGCGGGAGGCGAGGAGACCCAGTACTTC.

This chain uses TRBV20-1 with TRBJ2-1; 8 bases line up with TRBD1. V gave up 3 bases and J gave up 4 bases; unmatched junction bases: 5. In germline, CDR1 is DFQATT, CDR2 SNEGSKA (reference sequence). CDR3 length equals 14 residues. The CDR3 DNA reads as TGCAGTGCTAGTATCCAGGGGGCTTACAATGAGCAGTTCTTC. Protein sequence: CSASIQGAYNEQFF.

This clonotype showed up many times. V is TRBV18 and J is TRBJ1-4; possibly TRBD1 for D (6 bases). The CDR3 covers 15 residues. Germline CDR1 is KGHSH and CDR2 is LQKENI. The ends were cut back, 2 bases at V and 7 bases at J, with 14 bases in the middle. The CDR3 DNA reads as TGTGCCAGCTCACCAATACCACAGGGCGGTGAAAAACTGTTTTTT. Its translation: CASSPIPQGGEKLFF.

This clonotype was observed a handful of times. The chain is built from TRBV7-9 and TRBJ2-7; D may correspond to TRBD1 or TRBD2 (5 bases each). Germline CDR1 and CDR2: SEHNR and FQNEAQ (reference sequence). V lost 5 bases to trimming and J lost 5 bases, with 13 bases between them. CDR3 length: 13 residues. The CDR3 sequence is CASSPGPSDEQYF. The CDR3, as DNA: TGTGCCAGCAGCCCGGGACCCAGTGACGAGCAGTACTTC.

This sequence joins TRBV9 and TRBJ2-1, with unresolved D. Germline CDR1 SGDLS, CDR2 YYNGEE. V was trimmed by 3 bases and J by 2 bases, leaving 15 bases between them. CDR3 size: 16 residues. The DNA for the CDR3 is TGTGCCAGCAGCGCTTCCCCTCAGAAGACCTACAATGAGCAGTTCTTC. It codes for CASSASPQKTYNEQFF. Together with reference TRBV9 and TRBJ2-1, the CDR3 gives the full variable domain: DSGVTQTPKHLITATGQRVTLRCSPRSGDLSVYWYQQSLDQGLQFLIQYYNGEERAKGNILERFSAQQFPDLHSELNLSSLELGDSALYFCASSASPQKTYNEQFFGPGTRLTVL.

This clonotype was recorded many times. The V gene is TRBV7-9, the J gene TRBJ1-5, with TRBD1 as a possible D gene (6 bases). Germline V gene sequence: CDR1 SEHNR, CDR2 FQNEAQ (reference sequence). Between the trimmed V and J ends, which lost 1 base and 5 bases, there was a span of 12 bases. The length of the CDR3 is 15 residues. CDR3 in DNA: TGTGCCAGCAGCTTAGACGGGACACACTATCAGCCCCAGCATTTT. This encodes CASSLDGTHYQPQHF.

This rearrangement joins TRBV29-1 to TRBJ2-7; 11 bases agree with TRBD1. From germline, CDR1 is SQVTM and CDR2 ANQGSEA. This CDR3 comprises 15 residues. After removal of 3 bases from V and 1 base from J, the junction contained 5 bases not matched to a gene. The CDR3 loop reads CSVEGTGGLSYEQYF. The CDR3 DNA follows: TGCAGCGTTGAGGGGACAGGGGGTTTATCCTACGAGCAGTACTTC.

A word on this clonotype: A clone one base away is much larger, so this may be a read error. CDR3 sequence: CASSLNLDTRELFF. Here the CDR3 DNA reads TGTGCCAGCAGCTTAAACCTGGACACCAGGGAGCTGTTTTTT. V usage is TRBV11-2 and J usage is TRBJ2-2, with D possibly being TRBD1 (5 bases). The CDR3 covers 14 residues. From germline, CDR1 is SGHAT and CDR2 FQNNGV. The complete variable domain, with remaining parts taken from reference TRBV11-2 and TRBJ2-2, reads EAGVAQSPRYKIIEKRQSVAFWCNPISGHATLYWYQQILGQGPKLLIQFQNNGVVDDSQLPKDRFSAERLKGVDSTLKIQPAKLEDSAVYLCASSLNLDTRELFFGEGSRLTVL.

The chain couples TRBV20-1 to TRBJ2-7, with a possible D match to TRBD1 (6 bases). CDR3 length equals 14 residues. CDR1 and CDR2 from the germline V gene are DFQATT and SNEGSKA (reference sequence). V gave up 3 bases and J gave up 5 bases, with 17 bases separating them. CDR3 loop: CSASFVGATNEQYF. Here the CDR3 DNA reads TGCAGTGCTAGCTTTGTGGGGGCCACAAACGAGCAGTACTTC.

This chain joins TRBV18 and TRBJ2-1; D not certain. The CDR3 is made up of 16 amino acids. Trimming stripped 3 bases from V and 3 bases from J, with 15 bases between. From germline, CDR1 is KGHSH and CDR2 LQKENI. The DNA for the CDR3 is TGTGCCAGCTCACCGCCCCAAGGGCCCCTCTACAATGAGCAGTTCTTC. Translation gives CASSPPQGPLYNEQFF. Based on the CDR3 plus reference TRBV18 and TRBJ2-1, the full variable domain is NAGVMQNPRHLVRRRGQEARLRCSPMKGHSHVYWYRQLPEEGLKFMVYLQKENIIDESGMPKERFSAEFPKEGPSILRIQQVVRGDSAAYFCASSPPQGPLYNEQFFGPGTRLTVL.

Only a few counts were recorded for this clonotype. The chain combines TRBV5-4 with TRBJ2-1, with D possibly matching TRBD2 (5 bases). The CDR3 sequence is 14 residues long. The V and J ends lost 4 bases and 7 bases respectively, with 15 bases between them. Per germline, CDR1 SGHNT and CDR2 YYREEE (reference sequence). The DNA for the CDR3 is TGTGCCAGCAGCCAAAGGACTGCTTTAAATGAGCAGTTCTTC. Protein: CASSQRTALNEQFF.

To note about this clonotype: A much larger clone differs by one base, so this may be a read error. The V call is TRBV5-1, the J call TRBJ2-1, with a tentative D call TRBD2 (6 bases). This CDR3 contains 17 residues. Per germline, CDR1 SGHRS and CDR2 YFSETQ. The CDR3 region has the DNA TGCGCCGGCAGCTTGGCAGGGACTCCAAGCTCCTACAATGAGCAGTTCTTC. Protein: CAGSLAGTPSSYNEQFF.

This rearrangement joins TRBV5-1 to TRBJ2-3, with D perhaps TRBD1 (5 bases). The germline V gene encodes CDR1 SGHRS and CDR2 YFSETQ. The CDR3 is 15 amino acids. The ends were cut back, 0 bases at V and 3 bases at J, with 11 bases in the middle. CDR3 in amino acids: CASSLEGLGTDTQYF. The CDR3, as DNA: TGCGCCAGCAGCTTGGAGGGGCTCGGGACAGATACGCAGTATTTT.

The chain couples TRBV19 to TRBJ2-1; D is perhaps TRBD1 (6 bases). Germline V gene data show CDR1 as LNHDA and CDR2 as SQIVND (reference sequence). CDR3 length equals 15 residues. V lost 7 bases and J lost 7, with 20 bases in between. The CDR3 DNA reads as TGTGCCAGTATTCCATTCGTACAGGGAGATAATGAGCAGTTCTTC. Amino acid sequence: CASIPFVQGDNEQFF.

This clonotype was counted many times. This chain joins TRBV5-1 and TRBJ2-7; TRBD1 aligns across 10 bases. CDR3 length: 15 amino acids. Germline CDR1 and CDR2: SGHRS and YFSETQ. After removal of 0 bases from V and 3 bases from J, the junction contained 3 bases not matched to a gene. This chain's CDR3 is CASSLGQGAFYEQYF. The CDR3, as DNA: TGCGCCAGCAGCTTGGGACAGGGGGCTTTCTACGAGCAGTACTTC.

This clonotype has ten or more counts. For the CDR3, the DNA is TGCAGTGCTCTAACTAGCGCCTCGAACACCGGGGAGCTGTTTTTT. The encoded protein is CSALTSASNTGELFF. V gene TRBV20-1 combines with J gene TRBJ2-2, with 7 nucleotides matching TRBD2. The germline V gene encodes CDR1 DFQATT and CDR2 SNEGSKA (reference sequence). This CDR3 spans 15 amino acids. With 5 bases clipped from V and 0 bases from J, the junction kept 6 bases outside the gene matches.

The J gene is TRBJ2-2, the V gene TRBV28, with no clear D. Trimming stripped 4 bases from V and 0 bases from J, with 12 bases between. CDR3 size: 16 residues. The V gene's germline CDR1 is MDHEN and CDR2 SYDVKM. This CDR3 reads CASSWGSGTNTGELFF. The DNA for the CDR3 is TGTGCCAGCAGTTGGGGTAGTGGCACGAACACCGGGGAGCTGTTTTTT.

This clonotype has a handful of counts. The chain uses TRBV7-6 and TRBJ2-1; D gene ambiguous. The V gene's germline CDR1 is SGHVS and CDR2 FNYEAQ. Trimming shortened V by 6 bases and J by 8 bases, and 20 bases separated the two germline ends. The CDR3 sequence is 15 residues long. CDR3 amino acids: CASSYPPPGQHEQFF. DNA of the CDR3: TGTGCCAGCAGTTACCCACCTCCCGGGCAGCATGAGCAGTTCTTC.

The chain has TRBV7-9 and TRBJ1-5; the D gene is possibly TRBD1 (5 bases). Germline values: CDR1 SEHNR, CDR2 FQNEAQ (reference sequence). This CDR3 contains 16 residues. Trimming removed 5 bases at V and 2 bases at J, with 16 bases between. The CDR3 loop reads CASSLVGVGGNQPQHF. The DNA for the CDR3 is TGTGCCAGCAGCCTAGTTGGGGTAGGGGGCAATCAGCCCCAGCATTTT.

This sequence joins TRBV29-1 and TRBJ2-1, with 10 nucleotides matching TRBD2. V gave up 0 bases and J gave up 8 bases; unmatched junction bases: 7. This CDR3 has 15 amino acids. Germline CDR1 is SQVTM and CDR2 is ANQGSEA. The CDR3 DNA follows: TGCAGCGTTGAAGAAGGGACTAGCGAGAATTATGAGCAGTTCTTC. Protein: CSVEEGTSENYEQFF.

This clonotype was seen ten or more times. The V gene is TRBV20-1, the J gene TRBJ2-5, with a possible D match to TRBD1 (6 bases). From germline, CDR1 is DFQATT and CDR2 SNEGSKA (reference sequence). This CDR3 is 14 amino acids long. Trimming removed 4 bases at V and 2 bases at J, with 14 bases between. The CDR3 DNA reads as TGCAGTGCTATCCGGGACACCCGGCAAGAGACCCAGTACTTC. Its translation: CSAIRDTRQETQYF.

This clonotype was detected a few times. The chain is built from TRBV19 and TRBJ1-1, with unresolved D. The V gene lost 3 bases and the J gene lost 7 bases, with 15 bases spanning the gap. Germline CDR1 reads LNHDA; CDR2 reads SQIVND (reference sequence). The CDR3 runs to 14 residues. CDR3 bases: TGTGCCAGTAGTATGAGTTGGACGGCCAATGAAGCTTTCTTT. Protein product: CASSMSWTANEAFF.